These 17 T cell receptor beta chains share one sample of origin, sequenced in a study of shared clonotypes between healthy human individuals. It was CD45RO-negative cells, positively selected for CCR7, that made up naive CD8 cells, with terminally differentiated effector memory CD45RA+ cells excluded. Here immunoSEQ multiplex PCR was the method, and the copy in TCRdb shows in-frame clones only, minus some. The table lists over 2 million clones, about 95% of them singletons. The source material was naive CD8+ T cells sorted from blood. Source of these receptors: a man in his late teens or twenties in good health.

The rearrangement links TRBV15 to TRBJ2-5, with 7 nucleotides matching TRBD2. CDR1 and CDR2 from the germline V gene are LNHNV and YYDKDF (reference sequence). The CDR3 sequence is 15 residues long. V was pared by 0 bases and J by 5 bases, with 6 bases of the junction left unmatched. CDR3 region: CATSRDGRGKETQYF. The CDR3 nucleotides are TGTGCCACCAGCAGAGATGGGCGGGGGAAGGAGACCCAGTACTTC.

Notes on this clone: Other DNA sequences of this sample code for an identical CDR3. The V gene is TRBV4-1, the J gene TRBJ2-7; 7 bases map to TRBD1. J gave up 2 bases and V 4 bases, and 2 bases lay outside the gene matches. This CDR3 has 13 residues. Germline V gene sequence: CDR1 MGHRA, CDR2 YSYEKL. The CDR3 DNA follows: TGCGCCAGCAGCCTAACAGGGGCCTACGAGCAGTACTTC. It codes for CASSLTGAYEQYF.

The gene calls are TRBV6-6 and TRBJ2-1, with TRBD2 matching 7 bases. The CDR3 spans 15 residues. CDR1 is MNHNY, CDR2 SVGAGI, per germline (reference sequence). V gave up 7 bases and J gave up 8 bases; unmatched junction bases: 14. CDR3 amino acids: CASTMTGGSLYEQFF. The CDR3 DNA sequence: TGTGCCAGCACGATGACTGGCGGGAGTCTTTATGAGCAGTTCTTC.

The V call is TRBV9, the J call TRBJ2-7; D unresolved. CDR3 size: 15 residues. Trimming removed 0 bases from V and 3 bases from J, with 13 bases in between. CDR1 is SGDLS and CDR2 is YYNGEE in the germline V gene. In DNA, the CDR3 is TGTGCCAGCAGCGTAGACCCCTTGGGTGGCTACGAGCAGTACTTC. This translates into CASSVDPLGGYEQYF.

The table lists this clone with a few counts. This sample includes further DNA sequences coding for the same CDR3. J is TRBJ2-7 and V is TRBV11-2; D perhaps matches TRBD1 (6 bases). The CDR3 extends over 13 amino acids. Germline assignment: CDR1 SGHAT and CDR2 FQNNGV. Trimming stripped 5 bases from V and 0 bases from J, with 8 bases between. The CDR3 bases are TGTGCCAGCAGCCCGGACAGCTCCTACGAGCAGTACTTC. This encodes CASSPDSSYEQYF.

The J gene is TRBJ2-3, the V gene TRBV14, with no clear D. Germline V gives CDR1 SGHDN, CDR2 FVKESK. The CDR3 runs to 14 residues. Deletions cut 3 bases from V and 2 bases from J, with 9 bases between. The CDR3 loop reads CASSHLDITDTQYF. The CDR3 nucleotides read TGTGCCAGCAGCCACCTAGACATCACAGATACGCAGTATTTT.

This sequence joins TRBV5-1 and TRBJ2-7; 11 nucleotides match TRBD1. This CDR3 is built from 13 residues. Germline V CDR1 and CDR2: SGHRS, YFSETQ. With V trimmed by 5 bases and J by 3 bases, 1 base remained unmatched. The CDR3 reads CASRGTGGYEQYF. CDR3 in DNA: TGCGCCAGCAGGGGGACAGGGGGCTACGAGCAGTACTTC. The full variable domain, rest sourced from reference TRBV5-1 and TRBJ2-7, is KAGVTQTPRYLIKTRGQQVTLSCSPISGHRSVSWYQQTPGQGLQFLFEYFSETQRNKGNFPGRFSGRQFSNSRSEMNVSTLELGDSALYLCASRGTGGYEQYFGPGTRLTVT.

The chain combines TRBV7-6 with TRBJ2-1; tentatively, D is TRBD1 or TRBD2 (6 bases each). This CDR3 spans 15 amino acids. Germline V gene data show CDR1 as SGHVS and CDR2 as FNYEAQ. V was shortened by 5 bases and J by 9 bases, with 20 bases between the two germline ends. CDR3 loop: CASSQGLPGAFEQFF. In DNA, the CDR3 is TGTGCCAGCAGCCAGGGTCTCCCGGGGGCTTTTGAGCAGTTCTTC. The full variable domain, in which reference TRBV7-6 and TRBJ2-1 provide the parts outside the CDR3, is GAGVSQSPRYKVTKRGQDVALRCDPISGHVSLYWYRQALGQGPEFLTYFNYEAQQDKSGLPNDRFSAERPEGSISTLTIQRTEQRDSAMYRCASSQGLPGAFEQFFGPGTRLTVL.

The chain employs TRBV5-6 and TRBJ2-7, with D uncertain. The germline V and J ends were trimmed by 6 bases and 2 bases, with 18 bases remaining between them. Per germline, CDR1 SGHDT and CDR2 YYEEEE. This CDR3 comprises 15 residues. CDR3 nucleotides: TGTGCCAGCACCACTATCAAAGGTCTGGCCTACGAGCAGTACTTC. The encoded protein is CASTTIKGLAYEQYF.

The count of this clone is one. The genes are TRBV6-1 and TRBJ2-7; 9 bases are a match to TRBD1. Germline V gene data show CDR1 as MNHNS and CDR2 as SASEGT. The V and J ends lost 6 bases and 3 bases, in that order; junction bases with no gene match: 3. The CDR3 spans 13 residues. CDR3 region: CASSHRGLYEQYF. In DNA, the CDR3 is TGTGCCAGCAGCCACAGGGGGCTCTACGAGCAGTACTTC.

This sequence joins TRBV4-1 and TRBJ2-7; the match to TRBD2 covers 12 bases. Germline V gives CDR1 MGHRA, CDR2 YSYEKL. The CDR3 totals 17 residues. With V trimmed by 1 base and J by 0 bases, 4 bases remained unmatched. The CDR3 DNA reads TGCGCCAGCAGCCAAGGGGGGACTAGCGGGTTCTCCTACGAGCAGTACTTC. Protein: CASSQGGTSGFSYEQYF.

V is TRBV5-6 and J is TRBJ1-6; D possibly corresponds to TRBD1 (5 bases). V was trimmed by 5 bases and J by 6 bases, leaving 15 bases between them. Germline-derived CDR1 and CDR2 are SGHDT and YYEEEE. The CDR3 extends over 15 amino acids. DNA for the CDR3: TGTGCCAGCAGACCGGGACCGTCGGGTAATTCACCCCTCCACTTT. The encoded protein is CASRPGPSGNSPLHF.

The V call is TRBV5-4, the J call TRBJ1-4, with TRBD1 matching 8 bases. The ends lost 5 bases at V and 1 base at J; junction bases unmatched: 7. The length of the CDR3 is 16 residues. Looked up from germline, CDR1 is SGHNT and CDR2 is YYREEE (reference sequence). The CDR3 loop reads CASSSTGGGTNEKLFF. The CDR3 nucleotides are TGTGCCAGCAGTTCCACAGGGGGGGGAACTAATGAAAAACTGTTTTTT. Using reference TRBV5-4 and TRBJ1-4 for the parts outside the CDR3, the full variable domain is ETGVTQSPTHLIKTRGQQVTLRCSSQSGHNTVSWYQQALGQGPQFIFQYYREEENGRGNFPPRFSGLQFPNYSSELNVNALELDDSALYLCASSSTGGGTNEKLFFGSGTQLSVL.

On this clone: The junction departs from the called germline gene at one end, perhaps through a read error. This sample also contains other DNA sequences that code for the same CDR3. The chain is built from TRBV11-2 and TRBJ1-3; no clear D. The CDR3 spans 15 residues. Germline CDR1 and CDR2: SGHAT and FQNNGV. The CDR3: CASSPTRFSGNTIYF. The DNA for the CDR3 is TGTGCCAGCAGTCCTACCAGGTTTTCAGGAAACACCATATACTTT.

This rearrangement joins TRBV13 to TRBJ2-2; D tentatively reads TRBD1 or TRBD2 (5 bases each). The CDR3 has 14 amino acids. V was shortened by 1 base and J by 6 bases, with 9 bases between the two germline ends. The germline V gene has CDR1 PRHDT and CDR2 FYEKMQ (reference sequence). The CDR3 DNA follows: TGTGCCAGCAGCTTAGATGGGGGATCCGGGGAGCTGTTTTTT. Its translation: CASSLDGGSGELFF. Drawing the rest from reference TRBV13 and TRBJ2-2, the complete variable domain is AAGVIQSPRHLIKEKRETATLKCYPIPRHDTVYWYQQGPGQDPQFLISFYEKMQSDKGSIPDRFSAQQFSDYHSELNMSSLELGDSALYFCASSLDGGSGELFFGEGSRLTVL.

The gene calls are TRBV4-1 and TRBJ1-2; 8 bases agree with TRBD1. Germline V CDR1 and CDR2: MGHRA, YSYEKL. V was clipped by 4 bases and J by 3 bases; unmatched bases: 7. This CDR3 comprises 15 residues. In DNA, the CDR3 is TGCGCCAGCAGCCTTAAGATGACAGGGGACTATGGCTACACCTTC. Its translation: CASSLKMTGDYGYTF.

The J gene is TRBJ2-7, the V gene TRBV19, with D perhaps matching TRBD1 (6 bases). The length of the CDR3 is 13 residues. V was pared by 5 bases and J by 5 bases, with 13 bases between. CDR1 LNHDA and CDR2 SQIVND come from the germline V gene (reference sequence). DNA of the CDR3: TGTGCCAGTAGTCTCCGGGACAACCACGAGCAGTACTTC. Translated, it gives CASSLRDNHEQYF.